The rows below give T cell receptor beta chains drawn from one sample of a study of CD8 T cells in ankylosing spondylitis. TCRdb called the 5' RACE reads again in MiXCR, with one record for every CDR3 protein. The table shows some 220,000 distinct CDR3 sequences, with about 10% occurring only once. The sequencing sample was made of blood, either unsorted or a sorted T cell fraction (not recorded which). Source of these receptors: a male donor with ankylosing spondylitis or in good health (not recorded which). Each CDR3 is given with its conserved first and last residue. Each record gives: V gene, CDR3 length, clone size, J gene, D gene, CDR3 DNA, CDR3 protein. The D gene is left open where the match is weak. Clone size appears in some rows only: once, few, many, or a class for an expanded clone.

TRBV7-2	13	many	TRBJ2-2	.	TGTGCCAGCAGCTTACAGGTGTCCGGGGAGCTGTTTTTT	CASSLQVSGELFF
TRBV12-3/TRBV12-4	13	many	TRBJ2-7	.	TGTGCCAGCAGTCCCGGGACCCCCTACGAGCAGTACTTC	CASSPGTPYEQYF
TRBV7-9	15	few	TRBJ1-3	.	TGTGCCAGCAGCTTAGAAGTGGGCAGCCAAAACACCATATATTTT	CASSLEVGSQNTIYF
TRBV6-4	15	many	TRBJ2-2	TRBD1	TGTGCCAGCAAAGATCGACAGGGAGTCACCGGGGAGCTGTTTTTT	CASKDRQGVTGELFF
TRBV5-1	18	many	TRBJ2-7	TRBD2	TGCGCCAGCAGCCGCGGGACTAGCGGGGGGTCTATGGACTACGAGCAGTACTTC	CASSRGTSGGSMDYEQYF
TRBV11-3	16	few	TRBJ2-1	TRBD2	TGTGCCAGCCAAGGGCGGGGGGGCATGACCTACAATGAGCAGTTCTTC	CASQGRGGMTYNEQFF
TRBV19	12	many	TRBJ2-7	.	TGTGCCAGTAGTAAGGGTATCTACGAGCAGTACTTC	CASSKGIYEQYF
TRBV29-1	14	few	TRBJ1-1	TRBD1	TGCAGCGTTGCCCTTACAGGGGGCGAAACTGAAGCTTTCTTT	CSVALTGGETEAFF
TRBV5-1	18	many	TRBJ1-4	TRBD1	TGCGCCAGCAGCCCGGGAGTTGTCGTCAGAGGACAGGGTCAAAAACTGTTTTTT	CASSPGVVVRGQGQKLFF
TRBV7-9	13	many	TRBJ2-7	.	TGTGCCAGCAGCCCCCGGACAAGTTTGGAGCAGTACTTC	CASSPRTSLEQYF
TRBV29-1	13	many	TRBJ2-5	.	TGCAGCGTTTCCAGGGGAGGCCAAGAGACCCAGTACTTC	CSVSRGGQETQYF
TRBV7-9	14	many	TRBJ2-7	.	TGTGCCAGCAGCTTAGCGGGTTCCACCTACGAGCAGTACTTC	CASSLAGSTYEQYF
TRBV20-1	15	.	TRBJ2-2	TRBD2	TGCAGTACCAGTCGGCGGGAGGGCCGGACCGGGGAGCTGTTTTTT	CSTSRREGRTGELFF
TRBV5-6	15	many	TRBJ2-7	.	TGTGCCAGCAGTAGTCCGAGCAAGTTCCGGGGGGAGCAGTACTTC	CASSSPSKFRGEQYF
TRBV12-5	16	many	TRBJ2-3	TRBD1	TGTGCTAGTGGTTTGACCACAGGGGCGGGTGCAGATACGCAGTATTTT	CASGLTTGAGADTQYF
TRBV29-1	15	many	TRBJ2-3	TRBD2	TGCAGCGTCGCTTTACTAGCGGGAGGACCAGATACGCAGTATTTT	CSVALLAGGPDTQYF
TRBV3-1	11	many	TRBJ2-7	.	TGTGCCAGCAGCCAAGATCTGGAGCAGTACTTC	CASSQDLEQYF
TRBV7-2	14	many	TRBJ2-1	.	TGTGCCAGCAGCTTTGTGGGAGGATACAATGAGCAGTTCTTC	CASSFVGGYNEQFF
TRBV3-1	14	many	TRBJ2-7	.	TGTGCCAGCAGCCAAGAGGGCGTTTCCTACGAGCAGTACTTC	CASSQEGVSYEQYF
TRBV7-8	14	many	TRBJ2-1	.	TGTGCCACCCGACGCCTGGACCGGATTAATGAGCAGTTCTTC	CATRRLDRINEQFF
TRBV6-5	14	many	TRBJ2-1	.	TGTGCCAGCAGCTACTGGAGCTCCTACAATGAGCAGTTCTTC	CASSYWSSYNEQFF
TRBV5-1	14	.	TRBJ2-7	.	TGCGCCAGCAGCTTGGGGTGGGGACTCTACGAGCAGTACTTC	CASSLGWGLYEQYF
TRBV27	15	few	TRBJ1-5	.	TGTGCCAGCAGTCGGCTCGAGGATAGCAATCAGCCCCAGCATTTT	CASSRLEDSNQPQHF
TRBV6-2/TRBV6-3	14	.	TRBJ2-3	.	TGTGCCAGCAGTTACGTCAGGGCCACAGATACGCAGTATTTT	CASSYVRATDTQYF
TRBV3-1	16	.	TRBJ2-1	.	TGTGCCAGCAGCCGTACTCGGACACCGGTATACAATGAGCAGTTCTTC	CASSRTRTPVYNEQFF
TRBV12-3/TRBV12-4	17	many	TRBJ2-7	TRBD2	TGTGCCAGCAGTGGGACTAGCGGGCTCTCCGGGCCGGGAGAGCAGTACTTC	CASSGTSGLSGPGEQYF
TRBV2	16	few	TRBJ2-1	.	TGTGCCAGCAGTGAAGTGGGGACTGCTAAAGACAATGAGCAGTTCTTC	CASSEVGTAKDNEQFF
TRBV20-1	14	many	TRBJ2-5	TRBD2	TGCAGTGCCTCCTTGGGACTAGCGGAAGAGACCCAGTACTTC	CSASLGLAEETQYF
TRBV18	15	many	TRBJ2-1	.	TGTGCCAGCTCCCGACCGGGACCTACCTACAATGAGCAGTTCTTC	CASSRPGPTYNEQFF
TRBV25-1	16	.	TRBJ2-3	TRBD2	TGTGCCAGCAGTGAATGGGGGACTACGGGCACAGATACGCAGTATTTT	CASSEWGTTGTDTQYF
TRBV7-9	12	.	TRBJ2-4	.	TGTGCCAGCAAGGACGAGGGAAACATTCAGTACTTC	CASKDEGNIQYF
TRBV5-1	14	many	TRBJ2-7	.	TGCGCCAGCAGCTTGAACCCACAGGGAGGCGAGCAGTACTTC	CASSLNPQGGEQYF
TRBV7-9	14	few	TRBJ2-7	.	TGTGCCAGCAGCCGAGGGACGGGGGGCGACGAGCAGTACTTC	CASSRGTGGDEQYF
TRBV12-3/TRBV12-4	13	.	TRBJ1-1	TRBD1	TGTGCCAGCACCCTCGGACAGGGAACTGAAGCTTTCTTT	CASTLGQGTEAFF
TRBV11-3	14	.	TRBJ1-1	.	TGTGCCAGTTGTAGGGGTGCGGGAAACACTGAAGCTTTCTTT	CASCRGAGNTEAFF
TRBV29-1	15	many	TRBJ2-2	TRBD1	TGCAGCGTTGAAGATCAAGGGACAGGCACCGGGGAGCTGTTTTTT	CSVEDQGTGTGELFF